The sequence of this TCR beta chain was determined in a study of cytomegalovirus exposure and HLA in healthy donors. Study context: There were about 85 million unique TCRs (from HLA-typed donors) in an early data release.

Germline values: CDR1 SGHRS, CDR2 YFSETQ. CDR3 size: 13 residues. V was pared by 0 bases and J by 0 bases, with 3 bases between. 13 Jbeta primers and 60 Vbeta primers were used for the PCR. TCRdb's copy holds only in-frame clones and misses some; the assay was immunoSEQ multiplex PCR. The data show 150,000 to 170,000 clones, roughly 72% seen once. A word on this clone: Its specificity is not known.

General study results and limits: Some V segments, TRBV6-2 and TRBV6-3 among them, were indistinguishable and were therefore excluded. In an earlier analysis, about 87% or about 30%: the productive usage of most TCR beta V segments.

V usage is TRBV5-1 and J usage is TRBJ1-1; D remains ambiguous. The sequenced material came from PBMCs. The sequence came from a man aged 25-45 years in good health and CMV-seronegative. For the CDR3, the DNA is TGCGCCAGCAGCTTGGGAGTGAACACTGAAGCTTTCTTT. Translating gives CASSLGVNTEAFF.